The 13 T cell receptor beta chains presented below share a single source sample, sequenced in a study of blood T cell repertoires in COVID-19. Using immunoSEQ multiplex PCR, the repertoire was profiled, and TCRdb retains in-frame clones only, with some absent. The sample includes around 180,000 clones, 80% to 90% of them seen just once. What was sequenced was PBMCs or T cells enriched from blood (not recorded which). Receptors originate from a woman between 35 and 50 years old with acute COVID-19.

This chain connects TRBV10-2 to TRBJ1-5; the D is unclear. Germline V gene lookup returns CDR1 WSHSY and CDR2 SAAADI. V was cut by 7 bases and J by 4 bases, with 11 bases left in between. The CDR3 length is 13 residues. For the CDR3, the DNA is TGCGCCAGCACCGAACAGCATAATCAGCCCCAGCATTTT. It yields the protein CASTEQHNQPQHF.

V usage is TRBV4-1 and J usage is TRBJ1-2; D remains unclear. Germline CDR1 is MGHRA and CDR2 is YSYEKL. The V gene lost 1 base and the J gene lost 2 bases, with 8 bases spanning the gap. This CDR3 has 14 amino acids. The CDR3 loop is CASSQGSGNYGYTF. The CDR3, as DNA: TGCGCCAGCAGCCAAGGGTCCGGGAACTATGGCTACACCTTC.

The genes are TRBV30 and TRBJ1-5; no firm D call. CDR3 length equals 13 residues. Trimming took 5 bases from V and 4 from J, leaving 12 bases between them. The V gene's germline CDR1 is GTSNPN and CDR2 SVGIG (reference sequence). CDR3 DNA sequence: TGTGCCTGGTCCGCAGAGACAAATCAGCCCCAGCATTTT. This sequence encodes CAWSAETNQPQHF.

The J gene is TRBJ1-2, the V gene TRBV5-5; weak D call: TRBD1 (6 bases). This CDR3 has 16 residues. The germline V and J ends were trimmed by 0 bases and 5 bases, with 17 bases remaining between them. The germline V gene encodes CDR1 SGHKS and CDR2 YYEKEE (reference sequence). The CDR3 region is CASSLAVQDSFYGYTF. The DNA for the CDR3 is TGTGCCAGCAGCTTGGCTGTCCAGGACAGCTTTTATGGCTACACCTTC.

This clone was recorded once. This chain uses TRBV5-3 with TRBJ1-6; TRBD1 is a possible D gene (5 bases). TRBV5-3 carries the ORF label, with uncertain function. Trimming removed 4 bases from V and 7 bases from J, with 12 bases in between. This CDR3 contains 14 residues. The CDR3 DNA is TGTGCCAGAAGCCCCCAGGGCGCCAATTCACCCCTCCACTTT. Amino acid sequence: CARSPQGANSPLHF.

The chain recombines TRBV6-6 with TRBJ2-3, with TRBD2 identical over 8 bases. This CDR3 has 16 amino acids. Germline CDR1 is MNHNY and CDR2 is SVGAGI (reference sequence). J lost 1 base, V lost 6 bases, and 9 bases had no gene match. The CDR3 region has the DNA TGTGCCAGCAGCCCGCCACTAGCGGATCGCACAGATACGCAGTATTTT. It is translated as CASSPPLADRTDTQYF.

The J gene is TRBJ1-1, the V gene TRBV6-1; the match to TRBD1 covers 7 bases. J gave up 3 bases and V 4 bases, and 11 bases lay outside the gene matches. The CDR3 totals 16 residues. Germline CDR1 reads MNHNS; CDR2 reads SASEGT. For the CDR3, the DNA is TGTGCCAGCAGTGGGACTCCAGGGGGAAGGGACACTGAAGCTTTCTTT. It specifies CASSGTPGGRDTEAFF.

The chain has TRBV28 and TRBJ1-2; tentative D call: TRBD1 (5 bases). Trimming took off 6 bases at V and 7 bases at J, with 15 bases between the two ends. The CDR3 covers 13 residues. Per germline, CDR1 MDHEN and CDR2 SYDVKM. The CDR3 nucleotides read TGTGCCAGCAGCCCCAGGGTTCCTGCTGGCTACACCTTC. Translating gives CASSPRVPAGYTF.

V gene TRBV28 combines with J gene TRBJ2-5; the match to TRBD1 covers 9 bases. The CDR3 is 15 amino acids. Germline V gives CDR1 MDHEN, CDR2 SYDVKM. The trim removed 5 bases at V and 5 bases at J, leaving 9 bases unmatched. Written as DNA, the CDR3 is TGTGCCAGCAGTACCCGGGACAGGGATCGGGAGACCCAGTACTTC. Its translation is CASSTRDRDRETQYF. The entire variable domain, with the rest obtained from reference TRBV28 and TRBJ2-5, is as follows: DVKVTQSSRYLVKRTGEKVFLECVQDMDHENMFWYRQDPGLGLRLIYFSYDVKMKEKGDIPEGYSVSREKKERFSLILESASTNQTSMYLCASSTRDRDRETQYFGPGTRLLVL.

This clone was picked up a small number of times. CDR3 region: CASDDPGQGNEQFF. The DNA of the CDR3 is TGTGCCAGCGACGACCCGGGACAGGGGAATGAGCAGTTCTTC. J is TRBJ2-1 and V is TRBV4-2; TRBD1 agrees at 10 bases. Germline V gives CDR1 LGHNA, CDR2 YNFKEQ. V shed 8 bases, J shed 7 bases, and the junction held 8 bases outside the gene matches. The CDR3 extends over 14 amino acids.

The chain is built from TRBV3-1 (or the pseudogene TRBV3-2) and TRBJ2-1; D is possibly TRBD1 (5 bases). Trimming removed 4 bases at V and 5 bases at J, with 9 bases between. The V gene's germline CDR1 is LGHDT and CDR2 YNNKEL (reference sequence). CDR3 length: 13 amino acids. The DNA for the CDR3 is TGTGCCAGCAGCCCTAGACAGAACAATGAGCAGTTCTTC. Translating it yields CASSPRQNNEQFF.

V gene TRBV2 combines with J gene TRBJ2-1; D ambiguous. Trimming pared 4 bases from V and 4 bases from J, leaving 8 bases between. CDR1 is SNHLY, CDR2 FYNNEI, per germline. The CDR3 contains 13 residues. The CDR3 spells CASSVLLYNEQFF. The CDR3, as DNA: TGTGCCAGCAGTGTCCTCCTTTACAATGAGCAGTTCTTC.

The V and J genes are TRBV2 and TRBJ1-2, with 7 bases identical to TRBD1. J lost 7 bases, V lost 6 bases, and 14 bases had no gene match. The CDR3 loop spans 15 amino acids. CDR1 and CDR2 (germline): SNHLY, FYNNEI. CDR3 sequence reads: CASRDLNGTEIGYTF. DNA for the CDR3: TGTGCCAGCAGGGACCTAAATGGGACAGAAATTGGCTACACCTTC. The full variable domain, in which reference TRBV2 and TRBJ1-2 provide the parts outside the CDR3, is EPEVTQTPSHQVTQMGQEVILRCVPISNHLYFYWYRQILGQKVEFLVSFYNNEISEKSEIFDDQFSVERPDGSNFTLKIRSTKLEDSAMYFCASRDLNGTEIGYTFGSGTRLTVV.